This T cell receptor (beta chain) derives from a study of T cells in Graves' hyperthyroidism and ophthalmopathy. In the study overall: Peripheral blood was taken when the disease was first diagnosed, before any treatment began.

Enrolled ophthalmopathy patients presented with a Clinical Activity Score of at least 3, a NOSPECS grade of at least 4, and disease duration under 3 months. Over 8 ml fresh peripheral blood yielded the PBMCs. TCR beta CDR3 regions were amplified from RNA. The TCR CDR3 was amplified in a first-round RT-PCR using the HTBI primer set. TCRdb recomputed calls from the multiplex PCR reads with MiXCR, one row per CDR3 protein. The sample has hundreds of thousands of distinct CDR3 sequences; roughly 20% are singletons. The CDR3 consists of 14 residues. CDR1 is MNHNS and CDR2 is SASEGT in the germline V gene. Trimming pared 4 bases from V and 10 bases from J, leaving 17 bases between.

The sample comprised blood. This sequence originates from a man aged 45-65 years with Graves' ophthalmopathy. This rearrangement joins TRBV6-1 to TRBJ2-1, with D perhaps TRBD2 (6 bases). The CDR3 sequence: CASSVTGTHREQFF. CDR3 nucleotides: TGTGCCAGCAGTGTGACCGGGACTCACAGGGAGCAGTTCTTC.